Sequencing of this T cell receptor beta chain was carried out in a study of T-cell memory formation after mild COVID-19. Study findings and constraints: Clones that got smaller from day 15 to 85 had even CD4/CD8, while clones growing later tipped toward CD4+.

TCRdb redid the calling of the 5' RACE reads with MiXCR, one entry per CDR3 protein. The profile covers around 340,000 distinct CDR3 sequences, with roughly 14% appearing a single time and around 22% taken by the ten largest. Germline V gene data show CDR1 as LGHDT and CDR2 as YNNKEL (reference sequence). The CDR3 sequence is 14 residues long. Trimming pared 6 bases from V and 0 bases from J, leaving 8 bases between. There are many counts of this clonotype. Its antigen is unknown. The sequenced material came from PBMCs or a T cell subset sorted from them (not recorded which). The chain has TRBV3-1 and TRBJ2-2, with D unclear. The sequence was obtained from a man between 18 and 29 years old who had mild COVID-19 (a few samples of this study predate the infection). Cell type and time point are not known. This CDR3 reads CASRVLSNTGELFF. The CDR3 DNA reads TGTGCCAGCAGGGTTTTATCGAACACCGGGGAGCTGTTTTTT.